These 8 T cell receptor beta chains originate from one sample sequenced in a study of blood T cell repertoires in COVID-19. Data came from immunoSEQ multiplex PCR; TCRdb stores just in-frame clones and leaves some out. The data hold a few hundred thousand clones, with approximately 84% observed a single time. Sample: peripheral blood. These receptors were taken from a human donor in a cohort sampled during active COVID-19.

The table lists this clone with a count of one. The chain joins TRBV20-1 to TRBJ1-4; D is possibly TRBD1 (5 bases). CDR3 length: 13 amino acids. Trimming took off 3 bases at V and 7 bases at J, with 12 bases between the two ends. Germline CDR1 reads DFQATT; CDR2 reads SNEGSKA (reference sequence). This chain's CDR3 is CSASSGTGEKLFF. In DNA form, the CDR3 reads TGCAGTGCTAGTAGTGGAACAGGTGAAAAACTGTTTTTT.

This clone showed up just a few times. The genes are TRBV9 and TRBJ1-6; tentatively, D is TRBD1 (6 bases). Germline CDR1 reads SGDLS; CDR2 reads YYNGEE. This CDR3 region has 14 residues. Trimming shortened V by 4 bases and J by 10 bases, and 15 bases separated the two germline ends. CDR3: CASSPQGYESPLHF. In DNA, the CDR3 is TGTGCCAGCAGCCCCCAGGGGTACGAGTCACCCCTCCACTTT.

The J gene is TRBJ2-7, the V gene TRBV2, with 7 bases identical to TRBD1. CDR3 size: 14 residues. Trimming cost V 3 bases and J 3 bases; bases outside gene matches: 5. CDR1 SNHLY and CDR2 FYNNEI come from the germline V gene. The CDR3 DNA follows: TGTGCCAGCAGTGATGTAGGGACAGACTACGAGCAGTACTTC. As protein: CASSDVGTDYEQYF.

The J gene is TRBJ2-7, the V gene TRBV7-2, with D unresolved. V lost 3 bases, J lost 6 bases, and 15 bases lay in between. The CDR3 spans 14 residues. The germline V gene encodes CDR1 SGHTA and CDR2 FQGNSA. The CDR3 sequence is CASSFKSTSSEQYF. The DNA for the CDR3 is TGTGCCAGCAGCTTTAAAAGCACCTCTTCCGAGCAGTACTTC. Supplemented by reference TRBV7-2 and TRBJ2-7, the full variable domain reads GAGVSQSPSNKVTEKGKDVELRCDPISGHTALYWYRQSLGQGLEFLIYFQGNSAPDKSGLPSDRFSAERTGGSVSTLTIQRTQQEDSAVYLCASSFKSTSSEQYFGPGTRLTVT.

The J gene is TRBJ2-7, the V gene TRBV28; 9 positions agree with TRBD1. This CDR3 spans 15 amino acids. V was clipped by 6 bases and J by 7 bases; unmatched bases: 13. Germline V gene sequence: CDR1 MDHEN, CDR2 SYDVKM. The CDR3 nucleotides read TGTGCCAGCAGCCGGGCCGGGACAGGGCTAAGAGAGCAGTACTTC. Translating gives CASSRAGTGLREQYF.

This clone was observed once. CDR3 DNA: TGTGCCAGCAGCTTGGTTGGGGGGGCCTACGAGCAGTACTTC. This translates into CASSLVGGAYEQYF. This chain connects TRBV5-5 to TRBJ2-7; 7 bases agree with TRBD2. Germline lookup yields CDR1 SGHKS and CDR2 YYEKEE (reference sequence). After removal of 0 bases from V and 2 bases from J, the junction contained 2 bases not matched to a gene. This CDR3 has 14 amino acids. The variable domain in full, completed from reference TRBV5-5 and TRBJ2-7, reads DAGVTQSPTHLIKTRGQQVTLRCSPISGHKSVSWYQQVLGQGPQFIFQYYEKEERGRGNFPDRFSARQFPNYSSELNVNALLLGDSALYLCASSLVGGAYEQYFGPGTRLTVT.

This clone appeared a single time. The V call is TRBV11-3, the J call TRBJ1-1; 12 bases agree with TRBD1. The CDR3 runs to 15 residues. V dropped 5 bases and J dropped 4; count of bases not matched to a gene: 5. CDR1 and CDR2 from the germline V gene are SGHNT and YENEEA. CDR3 sequence reads: CASSQGQGAGTEAFF. The DNA for the CDR3 is TGTGCCAGCAGCCAGGGACAGGGGGCAGGCACTGAAGCTTTCTTT.

In its sample, this clone was seen a few times. V gene TRBV2 combines with J gene TRBJ2-5; perhaps TRBD1 as D (5 bases). The germline gives CDR1 SNHLY, CDR2 FYNNEI. V was clipped by 4 bases and J by 5 bases, with 17 bases between them. The CDR3 has 15 residues. The CDR3, as DNA: TGTGCCAGCAGTGCCGAGGAAAATAGACAGGAGACCCAGTACTTC. Translation gives CASSAEENRQETQYF.